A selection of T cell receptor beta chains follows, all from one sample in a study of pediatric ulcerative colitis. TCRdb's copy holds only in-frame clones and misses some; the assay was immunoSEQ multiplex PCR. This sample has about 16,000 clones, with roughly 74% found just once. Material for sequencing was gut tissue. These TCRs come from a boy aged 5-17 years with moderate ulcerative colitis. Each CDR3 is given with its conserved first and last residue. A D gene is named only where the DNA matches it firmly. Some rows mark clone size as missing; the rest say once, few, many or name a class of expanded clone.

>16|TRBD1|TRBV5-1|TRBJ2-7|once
CASSSLTGQGQGEQYF
TGCGCCAGCAGCTCCCTGACCGGACAGGGACAAGGCGAGCAGTACTTC
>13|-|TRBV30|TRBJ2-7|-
CAWSTMSSYEQYF
TGTGCCTGGAGTACCATGAGCTCCTACGAGCAGTACTTC
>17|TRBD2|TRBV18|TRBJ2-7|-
CASSNPGGAGASYEQYF
TGTGCCAGCTCAAACCCGGGGGGAGCGGGAGCGTCCTACGAGCAGTACTTC
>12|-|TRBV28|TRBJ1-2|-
CASSREIYGYTF
TGTGCCAGCAGTAGGGAGATTTATGGCTACACCTTC
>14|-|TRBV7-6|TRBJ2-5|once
CASSLVTGGETQYF
TGTGCCAGCAGCTTAGTAACAGGAGGAGAGACCCAGTACTTC
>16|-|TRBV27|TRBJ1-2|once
CASRLVQTGGYYGYTF
TGTGCCAGCAGGCTCGTCCAGACAGGAGGTTACTATGGCTACACCTTC
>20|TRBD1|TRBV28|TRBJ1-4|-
CASSPLGRDRGVATNEKLFF
TGTGCCAGCAGCCCTTTGGGACGGGACAGGGGGGTTGCAACTAATGAAAAACTGTTTTTT
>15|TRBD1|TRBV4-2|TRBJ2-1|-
CASSRTGGERNEQFF
TGTGCCAGCAGTCGGACAGGGGGCGAAAGGAATGAGCAGTTCTTC
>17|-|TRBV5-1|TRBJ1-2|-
CASSFRETASFNYGYTF
TGCGCCAGCAGCTTTAGGGAGACAGCAAGTTTTAACTATGGCTACACCTTC
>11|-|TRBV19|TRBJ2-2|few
CASRNTGELFF
TGTGCCAGTAGGAACACCGGGGAGCTGTTTTTT
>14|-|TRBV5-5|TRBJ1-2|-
CASSPETDRYGYTF
TGTGCCAGCAGCCCGGAGACAGACCGCTATGGCTACACCTTC
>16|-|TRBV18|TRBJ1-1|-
CASSPAVLQMNTEAFF
TGTGCCAGCTCACCAGCGGTCTTACAGATGAACACTGAAGCTTTCTTT
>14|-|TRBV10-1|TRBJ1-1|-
CASSGHGGSTEAFF
TGCGCCAGCAGTGGGCACGGGGGCAGCACTGAAGCTTTCTTT
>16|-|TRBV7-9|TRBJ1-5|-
CASSLGGQRHNQPQHF
TGTGCCAGCAGCTTAGGAGGCCAGCGCCACAATCAGCCCCAGCATTTT
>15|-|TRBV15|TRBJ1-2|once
CATSRLRDGRDGYTF
TGTGCCACCAGCAGACTCCGGGACGGGAGGGATGGCTACACCTTC
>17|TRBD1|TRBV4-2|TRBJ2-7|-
CASSQATGTGGSYEQYF
TGTGCCAGCAGCCAGGCGACCGGGACAGGGGGCAGCTACGAGCAGTACTTC
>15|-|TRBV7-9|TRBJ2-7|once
CASSPHPGQNYEQYF
TGTGCCAGCAGCCCCCACCCGGGACAAAACTACGAGCAGTACTTC
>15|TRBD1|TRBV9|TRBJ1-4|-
CASSIQGEVGEKLFF
TGTGCCAGCAGCATACAGGGGGAGGTGGGTGAAAAACTGTTTTTT
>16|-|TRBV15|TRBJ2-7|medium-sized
CATSRDLKGGNYEQYF
TGTGCCACCAGCAGAGATCTCAAGGGGGGAAACTACGAGCAGTACTTC
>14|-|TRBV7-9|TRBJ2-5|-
CASSAEGGMETQYF
TGTGCCAGCAGCGCCGAGGGGGGGATGGAGACCCAGTACTTC
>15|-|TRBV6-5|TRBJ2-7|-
CASSYSWQGRYEQYF
TGTGCCAGCAGTTACTCATGGCAGGGGCGCTACGAGCAGTACTTC
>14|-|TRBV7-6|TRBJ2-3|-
CASSLSTSTDTQYF
TGTGCCAGCAGCCTCTCGACTAGCACAGATACGCAGTATTTT
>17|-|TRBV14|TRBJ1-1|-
CASSQEGRKGPNTEAFF
TGTGCCAGCAGCCAAGAGGGGCGGAAGGGGCCCAACACTGAAGCTTTCTTT
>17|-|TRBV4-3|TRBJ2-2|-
CASSVGGRDGWVGELFF
TGCGCCAGCAGCGTAGGGGGACGGGATGGGTGGGTCGGGGAGCTGTTTTTT
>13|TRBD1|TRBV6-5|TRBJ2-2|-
CASNYRGAGELFF
TGTGCCAGCAATTACAGGGGGGCCGGGGAGCTGTTTTTT
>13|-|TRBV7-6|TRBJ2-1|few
CASSVTNNNEQFF
TGTGCCAGCAGCGTGACTAACAACAATGAGCAGTTCTTC
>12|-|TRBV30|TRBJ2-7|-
CAWSRDTHEQYF
TGTGCCTGGAGTAGGGACACTCACGAGCAGTACTTC
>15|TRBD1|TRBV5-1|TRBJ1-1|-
CASSPSLDRDTEAFF
TGCGCCAGCAGCCCTTCCTTAGACAGGGACACTGAAGCTTTCTTT
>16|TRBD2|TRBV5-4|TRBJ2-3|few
CASLRTSGGVGDTQYF
TGTGCCAGCCTCAGGACTAGCGGGGGAGTAGGAGATACGCAGTATTTT
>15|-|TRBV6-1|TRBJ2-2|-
CASSRSRGNTGELFF
TGTGCCAGCAGTAGGTCAAGGGGCAACACCGGGGAGCTGTTTTTT
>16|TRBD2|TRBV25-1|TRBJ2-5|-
CASSEGVLAGPETQYF
TGTGCCAGCAGTGAAGGCGTACTAGCGGGACCAGAGACCCAGTACTTC
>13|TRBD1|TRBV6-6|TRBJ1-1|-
CASSYYRDSEAFF
TGTGCCAGCAGTTACTACCGGGACAGTGAAGCTTTCTTT
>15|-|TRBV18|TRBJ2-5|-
CASSPLGQAWETQYF
TGTGCCAGCTCACCACTGGGACAAGCCTGGGAGACCCAGTACTTC
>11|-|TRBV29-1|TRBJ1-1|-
CSVGVQGSAFF
TGCAGCGTTGGGGTACAGGGCTCGGCTTTCTTT
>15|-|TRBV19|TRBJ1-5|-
CASSLFEGSNQPQHF
TGTGCCAGTAGTCTCTTCGAGGGTAGCAATCAGCCCCAGCATTTT
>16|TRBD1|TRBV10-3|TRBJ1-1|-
CAISPGTGGPNTEAFF
TGTGCCATCAGTCCCGGGACAGGGGGCCCGAACACTGAAGCTTTCTTT
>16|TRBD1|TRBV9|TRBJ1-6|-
CASSPGGAKGNSPLHF
TGTGCCAGCAGCCCAGGGGGCGCAAAGGGTAATTCACCCCTCCACTTT
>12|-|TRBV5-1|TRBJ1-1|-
CASSLGAGQAFF
TGCGCCAGCAGCTTGGGCGCAGGGCAAGCTTTCTTT
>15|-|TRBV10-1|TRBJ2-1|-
CASSEIGRQISGLIF
TGCGCCAGCAGTGAAATTGGGAGACAAATCTCCGGTTTGATCTTC
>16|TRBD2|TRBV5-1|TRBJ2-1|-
CASSLRLAAEGYEQFF
TGCGCCAGCAGCTTGCGGCTAGCGGCGGAGGGCTATGAGCAGTTCTTC
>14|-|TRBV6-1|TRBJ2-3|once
CASSENYERNTQYF
TGTGCCAGCAGTGAAAATTATGAGAGAAATACGCAGTATTTT
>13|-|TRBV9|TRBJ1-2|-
CASSVGLGYGYTF
TGTGCCAGCAGCGTAGGGCTCGGGTATGGCTACACCTTC
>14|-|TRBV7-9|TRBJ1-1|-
CASSLMRGNTEAFF
TGTGCCAGCAGCTTAATGCGGGGGAACACTGAAGCTTTCTTT